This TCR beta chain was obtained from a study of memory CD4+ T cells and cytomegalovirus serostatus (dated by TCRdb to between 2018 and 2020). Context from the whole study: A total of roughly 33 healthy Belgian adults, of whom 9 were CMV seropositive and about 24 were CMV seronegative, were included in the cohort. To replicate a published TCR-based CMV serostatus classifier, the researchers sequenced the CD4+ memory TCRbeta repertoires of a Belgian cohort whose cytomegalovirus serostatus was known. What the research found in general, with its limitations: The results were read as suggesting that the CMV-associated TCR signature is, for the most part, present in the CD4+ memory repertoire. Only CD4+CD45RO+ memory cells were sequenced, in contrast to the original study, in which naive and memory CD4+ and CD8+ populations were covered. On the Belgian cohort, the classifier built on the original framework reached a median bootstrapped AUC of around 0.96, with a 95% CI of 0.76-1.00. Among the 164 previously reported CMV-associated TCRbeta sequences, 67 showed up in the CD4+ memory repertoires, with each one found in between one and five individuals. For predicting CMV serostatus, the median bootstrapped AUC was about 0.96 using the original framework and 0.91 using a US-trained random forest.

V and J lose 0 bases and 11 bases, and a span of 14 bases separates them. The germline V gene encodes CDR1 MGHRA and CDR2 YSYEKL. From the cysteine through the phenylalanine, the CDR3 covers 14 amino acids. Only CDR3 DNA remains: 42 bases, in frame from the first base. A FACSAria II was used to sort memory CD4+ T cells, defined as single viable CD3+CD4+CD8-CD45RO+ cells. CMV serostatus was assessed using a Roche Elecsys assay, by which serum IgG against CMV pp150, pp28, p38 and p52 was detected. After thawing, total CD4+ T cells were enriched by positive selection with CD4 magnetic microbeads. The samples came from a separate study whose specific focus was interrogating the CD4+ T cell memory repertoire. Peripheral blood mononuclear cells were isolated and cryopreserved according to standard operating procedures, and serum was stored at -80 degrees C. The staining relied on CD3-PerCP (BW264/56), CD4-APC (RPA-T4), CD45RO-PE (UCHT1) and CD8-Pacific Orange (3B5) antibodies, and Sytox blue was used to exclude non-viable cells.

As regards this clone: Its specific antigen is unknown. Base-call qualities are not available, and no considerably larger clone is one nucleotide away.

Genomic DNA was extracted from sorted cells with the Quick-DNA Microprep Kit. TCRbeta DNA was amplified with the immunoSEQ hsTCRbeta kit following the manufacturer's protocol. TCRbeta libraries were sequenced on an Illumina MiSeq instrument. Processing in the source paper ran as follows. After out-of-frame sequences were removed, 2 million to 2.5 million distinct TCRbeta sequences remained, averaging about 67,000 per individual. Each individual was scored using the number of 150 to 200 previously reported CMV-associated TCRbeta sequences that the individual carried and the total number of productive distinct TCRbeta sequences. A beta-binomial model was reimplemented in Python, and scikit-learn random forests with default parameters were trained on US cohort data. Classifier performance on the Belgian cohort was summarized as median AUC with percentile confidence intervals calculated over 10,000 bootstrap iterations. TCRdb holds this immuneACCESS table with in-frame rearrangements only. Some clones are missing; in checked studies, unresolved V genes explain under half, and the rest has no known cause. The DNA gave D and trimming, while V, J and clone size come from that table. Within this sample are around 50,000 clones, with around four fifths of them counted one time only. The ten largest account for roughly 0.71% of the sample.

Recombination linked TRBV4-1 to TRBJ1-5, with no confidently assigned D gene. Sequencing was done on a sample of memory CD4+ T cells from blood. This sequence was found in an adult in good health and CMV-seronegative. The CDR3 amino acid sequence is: CASSQEGGRETQHF. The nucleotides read TGCGCCAGCAGCCAAGAGGGAGGGAGGGAGACCCAGCATTTT.